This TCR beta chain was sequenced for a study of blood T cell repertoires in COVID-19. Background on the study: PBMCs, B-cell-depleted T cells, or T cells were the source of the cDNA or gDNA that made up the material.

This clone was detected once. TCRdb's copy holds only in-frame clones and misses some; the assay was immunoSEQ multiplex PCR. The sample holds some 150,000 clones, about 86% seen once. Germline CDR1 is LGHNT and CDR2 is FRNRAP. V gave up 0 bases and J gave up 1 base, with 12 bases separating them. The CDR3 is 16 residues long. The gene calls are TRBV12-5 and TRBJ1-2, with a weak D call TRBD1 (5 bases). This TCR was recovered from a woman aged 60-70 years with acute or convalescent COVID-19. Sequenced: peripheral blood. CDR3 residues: CASGLVLRAINYGYTF. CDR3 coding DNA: TGTGCTAGTGGTTTGGTACTCAGGGCGATTAACTATGGCTACACCTTC.